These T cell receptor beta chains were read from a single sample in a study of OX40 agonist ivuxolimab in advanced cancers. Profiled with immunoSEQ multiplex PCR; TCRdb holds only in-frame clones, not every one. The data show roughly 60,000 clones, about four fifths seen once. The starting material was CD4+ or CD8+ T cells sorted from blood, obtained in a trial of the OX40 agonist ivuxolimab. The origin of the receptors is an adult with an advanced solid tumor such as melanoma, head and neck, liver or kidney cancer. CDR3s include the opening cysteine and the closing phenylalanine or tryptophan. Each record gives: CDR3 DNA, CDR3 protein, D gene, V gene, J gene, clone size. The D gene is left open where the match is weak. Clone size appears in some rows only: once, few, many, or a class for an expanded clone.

cdr3_nt: TGCAGCGTTGAATTGGCGGATAGGTCCTACAATGAGCAGTTCTTC; cdr3_aa: CSVELADRSYNEQFF; d_call: -; v_call: TRBV29-1; j_call: TRBJ2-1; clone_size: -
cdr3_nt: TGTGCCAGCAGCAAGGGGGACATGGAGACCCAGTACTTC; cdr3_aa: CASSKGDMETQYF; d_call: -; v_call: TRBV11-2; j_call: TRBJ2-5; clone_size: -
cdr3_nt: TGTGCCAGTAGCCAAGGGGACAGGCTATACAATGAGCAGTTCTTC; cdr3_aa: CASSQGDRLYNEQFF; d_call: TRBD1; v_call: TRBV19; j_call: TRBJ2-1; clone_size: -
cdr3_nt: TGTGCCAGCAGTTACTCGCAGGGGTTGGGCGAGCAGTACTTC; cdr3_aa: CASSYSQGLGEQYF; d_call: -; v_call: TRBV6-6; j_call: TRBJ2-7; clone_size: -
cdr3_nt: TGTGCCAGCAGTCCCCGGGATACCAATTCACCCCTCCACTTT; cdr3_aa: CASSPRDTNSPLHF; d_call: -; v_call: TRBV6-1; j_call: TRBJ1-6; clone_size: -
cdr3_nt: TGTGCCAGCAGCGCCCCCTACAGGGGTAGCGGCAAAAACATTCAGTACTTC; cdr3_aa: CASSAPYRGSGKNIQYF; d_call: -; v_call: TRBV5-6; j_call: TRBJ2-4; clone_size: -
cdr3_nt: TGTGCCAGCAGTTCCCCCTGGGGGCTTAGCACAGATACGCAGTATTTT; cdr3_aa: CASSSPWGLSTDTQYF; d_call: -; v_call: TRBV28; j_call: TRBJ2-3; clone_size: -
cdr3_nt: TGTGCCTGGAGCGCATCCCAGGGGAGACTTAATTCACCCCTCCACTTT; cdr3_aa: CAWSASQGRLNSPLHF; d_call: -; v_call: TRBV30; j_call: TRBJ1-6; clone_size: once
cdr3_nt: TGTGCCAGCAAGGCAGGGGAGGTTAACACCATATATTTT; cdr3_aa: CASKAGEVNTIYF; d_call: -; v_call: TRBV6-1; j_call: TRBJ1-3; clone_size: once
cdr3_nt: TGTGCCAGCGTAGAACAGGGGGATACGCAGTATTTT; cdr3_aa: CASVEQGDTQYF; d_call: TRBD1; v_call: TRBV7-9; j_call: TRBJ2-3; clone_size: -
cdr3_nt: TGCGCCAGCAGCTTAGAGGGGTCGCGAACTGAAGCTTTCTTT; cdr3_aa: CASSLEGSRTEAFF; d_call: -; v_call: TRBV5-1; j_call: TRBJ1-1; clone_size: -
cdr3_nt: TGTGCCAGCAGCCGACAGGGCCGGGCTTTCTTT; cdr3_aa: CASSRQGRAFF; d_call: TRBD1; v_call: TRBV7-9; j_call: TRBJ1-1; clone_size: -
cdr3_nt: TGTGCCTGGCGACATACTCGCTTAGCTGGCTACACCTTC; cdr3_aa: CAWRHTRLAGYTF; d_call: -; v_call: TRBV30; j_call: TRBJ1-2; clone_size: -
cdr3_nt: TGTGCCAGCAGTTCCGGGACAGGGGGTCTCTACGAGCAGTACTTC; cdr3_aa: CASSSGTGGLYEQYF; d_call: TRBD1; v_call: TRBV6-1; j_call: TRBJ2-7; clone_size: -
cdr3_nt: TGCGCCAGCAGCCTAAGACAGCTCCAGAACACCGGGGAGCTGTTTTTT; cdr3_aa: CASSLRQLQNTGELFF; d_call: -; v_call: TRBV5-1; j_call: TRBJ2-2; clone_size: -
cdr3_nt: TGCGCCAGCAGTGAGGGGACAACCTACGAGCAGTACTTC; cdr3_aa: CASSEGTTYEQYF; d_call: -; v_call: TRBV10-2; j_call: TRBJ2-7; clone_size: once
cdr3_nt: TGTGCCAGCAGCTTGGGCCAGGGGCGAGAAAAACTGTTTTTT; cdr3_aa: CASSLGQGREKLFF; d_call: -; v_call: TRBV5-6; j_call: TRBJ1-4; clone_size: -
cdr3_nt: TGTGCCAGCAGACCCTACACGGCCTACGAGCAGTACTTC; cdr3_aa: CASRPYTAYEQYF; d_call: -; v_call: TRBV6-6; j_call: TRBJ2-7; clone_size: -
cdr3_nt: TGTGCCAGTAGTACCACAGGGGGCGGTCAGCCCCAGCATTTT; cdr3_aa: CASSTTGGGQPQHF; d_call: TRBD1; v_call: TRBV19; j_call: TRBJ1-5; clone_size: -
cdr3_nt: TGCGCCAGCAGCTCCGGACTGACTGATGAAAAACTGTTTTTT; cdr3_aa: CASSSGLTDEKLFF; d_call: -; v_call: TRBV5-1; j_call: TRBJ1-4; clone_size: -
cdr3_nt: TGTGCCAGCATTCCCGAGGGCAGGTACGGCTATGGCTACACCTTC; cdr3_aa: CASIPEGRYGYGYTF; d_call: -; v_call: TRBV5-5; j_call: TRBJ1-2; clone_size: -
cdr3_nt: TGTGCCAGCAGTGTCGGCCTAGCGGGAGAAGCCGATACGCAGTATTTT; cdr3_aa: CASSVGLAGEADTQYF; d_call: TRBD2; v_call: TRBV2; j_call: TRBJ2-3; clone_size: -
cdr3_nt: TGTGCCAGCTCACCATTCGGGGACAGGTCGGGGCAGCCCCAGCATTTT; cdr3_aa: CASSPFGDRSGQPQHF; d_call: TRBD1; v_call: TRBV18; j_call: TRBJ1-5; clone_size: -
cdr3_nt: TGTGCCAGCTCAGCTCGGGGTCCCAGCACAGATACGCAGTATTTT; cdr3_aa: CASSARGPSTDTQYF; d_call: -; v_call: TRBV18; j_call: TRBJ2-3; clone_size: -
cdr3_nt: TGTGCCAGCTCACTAAATTCGGGACAGGGGGGGATCGAGCAGTACTTC; cdr3_aa: CASSLNSGQGGIEQYF; d_call: TRBD1; v_call: TRBV18; j_call: TRBJ2-7; clone_size: -
cdr3_nt: TGTGCCAGCAGCAACGGACAGGGCGCGCAGTTCTTC; cdr3_aa: CASSNGQGAQFF; d_call: TRBD1; v_call: TRBV27; j_call: TRBJ2-1; clone_size: -
cdr3_nt: TGTGCCAGCCAGGGGGCCGGGGAGCTGTTTTTT; cdr3_aa: CASQGAGELFF; d_call: TRBD1; v_call: TRBV7-3; j_call: TRBJ2-2; clone_size: -
cdr3_nt: TGTGCCAGCCGCGGGGGGAGTCTTGACAGCCTCTATGGCTACACCTTC; cdr3_aa: CASRGGSLDSLYGYTF; d_call: -; v_call: TRBV25-1; j_call: TRBJ1-2; clone_size: -
cdr3_nt: TGTGCCAGCAGGGAGGGGACAGGGGGCGTCGAGACCCAGTACTTC; cdr3_aa: CASREGTGGVETQYF; d_call: TRBD1; v_call: TRBV2; j_call: TRBJ2-5; clone_size: -
cdr3_nt: TGTGCCACCAGGTCGTTAGGAGGCACAGATACGCAGTATTTT; cdr3_aa: CATRSLGGTDTQYF; d_call: -; v_call: TRBV15; j_call: TRBJ2-3; clone_size: -
cdr3_nt: TGTGCCAGTAGCACCAGACTAGCGGGGGGGGATGAGCAGTTCTTC; cdr3_aa: CASSTRLAGGDEQFF; d_call: TRBD2; v_call: TRBV19; j_call: TRBJ2-1; clone_size: -